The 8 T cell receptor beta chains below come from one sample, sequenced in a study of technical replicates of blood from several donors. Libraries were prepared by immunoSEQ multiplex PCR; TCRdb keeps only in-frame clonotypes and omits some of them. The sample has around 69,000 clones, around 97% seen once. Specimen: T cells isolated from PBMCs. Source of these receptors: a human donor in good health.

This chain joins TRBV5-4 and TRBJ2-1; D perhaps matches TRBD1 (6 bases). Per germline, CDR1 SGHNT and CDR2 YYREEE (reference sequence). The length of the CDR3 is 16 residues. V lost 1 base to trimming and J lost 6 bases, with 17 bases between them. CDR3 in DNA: TGTGCCAGCAGCTTGACGCCTCAGACAGGCTTCAATGAGCAGTTCTTC. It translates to CASSLTPQTGFNEQFF.

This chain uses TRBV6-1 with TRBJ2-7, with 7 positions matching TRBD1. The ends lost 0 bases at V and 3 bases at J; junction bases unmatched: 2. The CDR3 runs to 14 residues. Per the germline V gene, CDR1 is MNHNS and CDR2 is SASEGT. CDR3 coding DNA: TGTGCCAGCAGTGAAGCGCAGGGGGTCTACGAGCAGTACTTC. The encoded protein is CASSEAQGVYEQYF.

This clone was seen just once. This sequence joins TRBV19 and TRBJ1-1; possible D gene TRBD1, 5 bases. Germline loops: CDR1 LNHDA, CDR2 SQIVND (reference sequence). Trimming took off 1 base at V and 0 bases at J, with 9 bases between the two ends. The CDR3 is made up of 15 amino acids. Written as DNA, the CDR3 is TGTGCCAGTAGTATAGTAGCGGGACTGAACACTGAAGCTTTCTTT. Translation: CASSIVAGLNTEAFF.

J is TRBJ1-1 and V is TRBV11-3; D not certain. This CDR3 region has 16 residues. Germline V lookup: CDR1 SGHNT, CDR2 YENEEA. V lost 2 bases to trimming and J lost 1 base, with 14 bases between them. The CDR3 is CASSLLHAGANTEAFF. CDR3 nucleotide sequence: TGTGCCAGCAGCTTACTCCATGCGGGCGCGAACACTGAAGCTTTCTTT.

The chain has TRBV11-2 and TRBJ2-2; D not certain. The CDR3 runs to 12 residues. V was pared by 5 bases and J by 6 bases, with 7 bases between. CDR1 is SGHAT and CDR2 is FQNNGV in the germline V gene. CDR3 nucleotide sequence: TGTGCCAGCAGCCTATTATCCGGGGAGCTGTTTTTT. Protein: CASSLLSGELFF.

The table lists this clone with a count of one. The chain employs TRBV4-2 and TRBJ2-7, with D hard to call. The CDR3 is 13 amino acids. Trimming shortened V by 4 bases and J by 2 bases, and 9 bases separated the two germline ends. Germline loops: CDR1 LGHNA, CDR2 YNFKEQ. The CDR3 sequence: CASSPRLTYEQYF. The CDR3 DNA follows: TGTGCCAGCAGCCCCAGACTTACCTACGAGCAGTACTTC.

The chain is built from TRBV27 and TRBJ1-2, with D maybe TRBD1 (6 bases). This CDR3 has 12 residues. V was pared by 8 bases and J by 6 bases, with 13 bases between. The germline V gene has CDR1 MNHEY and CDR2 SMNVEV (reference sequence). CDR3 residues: CASSNRVDGYTF. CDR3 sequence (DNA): TGTGCCAGCTCGAACAGGGTGGATGGCTACACCTTC.

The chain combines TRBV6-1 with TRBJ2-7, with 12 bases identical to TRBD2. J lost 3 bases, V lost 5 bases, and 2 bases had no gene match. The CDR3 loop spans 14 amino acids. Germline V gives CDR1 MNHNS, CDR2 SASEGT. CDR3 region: CASSLTSGGYEQYF. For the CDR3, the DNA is TGTGCCAGCAGTTTGACTAGCGGGGGCTACGAGCAGTACTTC.